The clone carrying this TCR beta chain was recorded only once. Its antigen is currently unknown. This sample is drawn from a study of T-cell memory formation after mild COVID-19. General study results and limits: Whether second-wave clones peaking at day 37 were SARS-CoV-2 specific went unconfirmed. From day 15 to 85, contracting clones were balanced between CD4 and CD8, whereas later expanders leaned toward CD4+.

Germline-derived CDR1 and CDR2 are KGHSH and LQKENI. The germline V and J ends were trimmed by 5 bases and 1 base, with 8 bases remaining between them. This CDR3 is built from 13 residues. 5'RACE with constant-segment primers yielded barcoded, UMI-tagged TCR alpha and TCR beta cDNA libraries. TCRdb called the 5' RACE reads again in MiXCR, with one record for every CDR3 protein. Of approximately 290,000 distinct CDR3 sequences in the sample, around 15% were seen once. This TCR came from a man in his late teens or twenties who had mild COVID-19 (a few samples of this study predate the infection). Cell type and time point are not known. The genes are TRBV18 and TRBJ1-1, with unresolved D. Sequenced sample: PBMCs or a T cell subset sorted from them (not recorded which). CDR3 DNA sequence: TGTGCCAGCTCATCCATCACGAACACTGAAGCTTTCTTT. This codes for CASSSITNTEAFF.